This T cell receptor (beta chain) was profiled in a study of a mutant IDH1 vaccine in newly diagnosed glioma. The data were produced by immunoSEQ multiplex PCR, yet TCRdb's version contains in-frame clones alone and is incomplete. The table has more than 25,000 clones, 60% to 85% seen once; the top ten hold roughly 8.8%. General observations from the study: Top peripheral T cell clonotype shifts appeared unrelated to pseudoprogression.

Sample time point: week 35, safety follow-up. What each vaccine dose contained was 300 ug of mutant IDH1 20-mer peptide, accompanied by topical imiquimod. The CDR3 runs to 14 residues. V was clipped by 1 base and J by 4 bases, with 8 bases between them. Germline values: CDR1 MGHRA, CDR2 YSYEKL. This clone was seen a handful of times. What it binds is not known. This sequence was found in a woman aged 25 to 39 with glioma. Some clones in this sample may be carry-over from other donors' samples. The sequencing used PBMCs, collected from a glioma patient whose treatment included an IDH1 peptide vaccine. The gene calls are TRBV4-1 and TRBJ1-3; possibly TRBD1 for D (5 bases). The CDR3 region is CASSQGGAGNTIYF. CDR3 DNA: TGCGCCAGCAGCCAAGGGGGCGCAGGAAACACCATATATTTT.